Listed below are T cell receptor beta chains from one sample, sequenced in a study of CD8 T cells in Susac syndrome. TCRdb ran MiXCR on the immunoSEQ multiplex PCR reads and lists one entry per CDR3 protein. The sample records about 130,000 distinct CDR3 sequences, just under 95% being singletons. The sample comprised CD8+ T cells from PBMCs. The origin of the receptors is a human donor with Susac syndrome. Each CDR3 is given with its conserved first and last residue. A D gene is named only where the DNA matches it firmly. For some rows the clone size is stated as once, few or many, or as a class when expanded; others skip it.

V,D,J,size,DNA,CDR3
TRBV20-1,TRBD2,TRBJ2-1,NA,TGCAGTGCTAGAGTCCAGCGGGGGGGTTACAATGAGCAGTTCTTC,CSARVQRGGYNEQFF
TRBV19,NA,TRBJ1-2,NA,TGTGCCAGTATGGGGGATGTACGAGGTGATAACTATGGCTACACCTTC,CASMGDVRGDNYGYTF
TRBV7-3,TRBD2,TRBJ2-3,NA,TGTGCCAGCAGTTCCAGCGGGAGCCTCACAGATACGCAGTATTTT,CASSSSGSLTDTQYF
TRBV5-1,NA,TRBJ1-2,NA,TGCGCCAGCACAACCGGACAGCGCTATGGCTACACCTTC,CASTTGQRYGYTF
TRBV30,TRBD1,TRBJ1-1,NA,TGTGCCTGGGAAGGGGGCGCTGGCACTGAAGCTTTCTTT,CAWEGGAGTEAFF
TRBV20-1,TRBD1,TRBJ2-7,NA,TGCAGCCCCCAGGGGGAATACGAGCAGTACTTC,CSPQGEYEQYF
TRBV12-3/TRBV12-4,NA,TRBJ1-2,NA,TGTGCCAGCAGTTTAGGCCCTTCCAATGGCTACACCTTC,CASSLGPSNGYTF
TRBV9,TRBD2,TRBJ2-1,NA,TGTGCCAGCAGCGTAGGGGGACTACTCTACAATGAGCAGTTCTTC,CASSVGGLLYNEQFF
TRBV30,NA,TRBJ1-5,NA,TGTGCCTGGAGTGAGGGGAACAATCAGCCCCAGCATTTT,CAWSEGNNQPQHF
TRBV18,NA,TRBJ1-2,NA,TGTGCCAGCTCATGGTCCTTCTATGGCTACACCTTC,CASSWSFYGYTF
TRBV20-1,NA,TRBJ2-5,NA,TGCAGTGCTTCCTACATCGGGGAGACCCAGTACTTC,CSASYIGETQYF
TRBV27,NA,TRBJ2-7,NA,TGTGCCAGCAGCCCTCAAGGTATAGGTTACGAGCAGTACTTC,CASSPQGIGYEQYF
TRBV4-2,NA,TRBJ2-7,NA,TGTGCCAGCAGCCAAGCCCTCCCGACCGAGCAGTACTTC,CASSQALPTEQYF
TRBV2,NA,TRBJ1-1,few,TGTGCCAGCAGTACCGGGACTGCTGAAGCTTTCTTT,CASSTGTAEAFF
TRBV5-1,NA,TRBJ2-5,NA,TGCGCCAGCAGCTTGGAGGCCAGGGAAGAGACCCAGTACTTC,CASSLEAREETQYF